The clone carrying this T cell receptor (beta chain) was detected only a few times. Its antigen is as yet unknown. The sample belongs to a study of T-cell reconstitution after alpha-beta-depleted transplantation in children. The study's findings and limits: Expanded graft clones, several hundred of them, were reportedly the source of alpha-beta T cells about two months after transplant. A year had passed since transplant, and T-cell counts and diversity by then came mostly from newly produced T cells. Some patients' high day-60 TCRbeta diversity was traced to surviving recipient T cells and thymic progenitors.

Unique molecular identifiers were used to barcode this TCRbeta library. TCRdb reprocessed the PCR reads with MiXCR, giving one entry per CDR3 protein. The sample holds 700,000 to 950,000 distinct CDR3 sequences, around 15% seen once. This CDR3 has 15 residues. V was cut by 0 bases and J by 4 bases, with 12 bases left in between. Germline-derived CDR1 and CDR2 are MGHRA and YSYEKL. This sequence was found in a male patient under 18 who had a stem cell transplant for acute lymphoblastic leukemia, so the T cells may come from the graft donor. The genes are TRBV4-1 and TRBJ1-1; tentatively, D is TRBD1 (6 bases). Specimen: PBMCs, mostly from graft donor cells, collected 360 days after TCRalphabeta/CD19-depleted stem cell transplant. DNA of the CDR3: TGCGCCAGCAGCCAAGAGTGGGGGGGCGTCACTGAAGCTTTCTTT. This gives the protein CASSQEWGGVTEAFF.